The 27 T cell receptor beta chains in this list originate from one sample, sequenced in a study of blood T cell repertoires in COVID-19. Some clones are missing from TCRdb's copy, which holds only in-frame ones; the method was immunoSEQ multiplex PCR. Among some 380,000 clones, over 75% were seen once, and the ten largest hold around 1.9%. Sequencing input: PBMCs or T cells enriched from blood (not recorded which). These receptor sequences come from a woman in her forties with acute COVID-19.

The chain couples TRBV5-4 to TRBJ2-1, with D possibly being TRBD1 (5 bases). V lost 1 base and J 9 bases, leaving 5 bases between the germline ends. This CDR3 has 11 residues. The germline CDR1 and CDR2 sequences are SGHNT and YYREEE (reference sequence). For the CDR3, the DNA is TGTGCCAGCAGCTTGAGGGGTGAGCAGTTCTTC. Translated, it gives CASSLRGEQFF.

This clone was seen a single time. The chain has TRBV29-1 and TRBJ1-2; 7 nucleotides line up with TRBD1. The germline gives CDR1 SQVTM, CDR2 ANQGSEA. Losses at the gene ends were 6 bases for V and 2 bases for J; bases not matched to a gene: 12. This CDR3 region has 15 residues. In nucleotides, the CDR3 is TGCAGCGTAGACGGTAGAACAGGGGACAACTATGGCTACACCTTC. Its protein is CSVDGRTGDNYGYTF.

The rearrangement joins TRBV5-4 to TRBJ2-4; TRBD2 is a possible D gene (5 bases). The V end lost 0 bases, the J end lost 3 bases, and 13 bases lay between the germline ends. CDR3 size: 16 residues. CDR1 SGHNT and CDR2 YYREEE come from the germline V gene (reference sequence). This CDR3 is CASSLGEGIGKNIQYF. The CDR3 coding sequence is TGTGCCAGCAGCTTGGGAGAGGGAATCGGCAAAAACATTCAGTACTTC. Combining the CDR3 with reference TRBV5-4 and TRBJ2-4 gives the whole variable domain ETGVTQSPTHLIKTRGQQVTLRCSSQSGHNTVSWYQQALGQGPQFIFQYYREEENGRGNFPPRFSGLQFPNYSSELNVNALELDDSALYLCASSLGEGIGKNIQYFGAGTRLSVL.

V gene TRBV4-1 combines with J gene TRBJ1-4; no definite D call. The CDR3 is 16 residues long. V dropped 1 base and J dropped 0 bases, with 9 bases sitting between them. Germline-derived CDR1 and CDR2 are MGHRA and YSYEKL. The CDR3 DNA reads TGCGCCAGCAGCCAAGTGATGGGAGCAACTAATGAAAAACTGTTTTTT. Encoded protein: CASSQVMGATNEKLFF.

This chain joins TRBV4-1 and TRBJ2-6; 9 bases align to TRBD1. Per germline, CDR1 MGHRA and CDR2 YSYEKL. CDR3 length: 18 residues. V lost 4 bases, J lost 0 bases, and 7 bases stayed unmatched. CDR3 bases: TGCGCCAGCAGCCCCGGACAGGGGAGGGGCTCTGGGGCCAACGTCCTGACTTTC. It is translated as CASSPGQGRGSGANVLTF.

The chain is built from TRBV7-6 and TRBJ1-2; 7 bases fit TRBD1. The junction had 7 bases not matched to a gene; V was cut back by 1 base and J by 5 bases. The V gene's germline CDR1 is SGHVS and CDR2 FNYEAQ. The CDR3 is 15 residues long. DNA for the CDR3: TGTGCCAGCAGCTTAGGACAGGGAGGATTTTATGGCTACACCTTC. Protein: CASSLGQGGFYGYTF.

This clone appeared a few times. The chain carries TRBV20-1 and TRBJ2-3; TRBD1 might be the D (5 bases). The germline gives CDR1 DFQATT, CDR2 SNEGSKA (reference sequence). Trimming left V 3 bases short and J 5 bases short, with 9 bases between. The CDR3 length is 12 residues. The DNA for the CDR3 is TGCAGTGCTAGTCTACAGGAAGATACGCAGTATTTT. It yields the protein CSASLQEDTQYF.

The chain links TRBV19 to TRBJ2-1; TRBD2 matches 8 bases. Germline CDR1 reads LNHDA; CDR2 reads SQIVND (reference sequence). Trimming cost V 9 bases and J 10 bases; bases outside gene matches: 8. CDR3 length: 12 amino acids. This chain's CDR3 is CASGTSLDEQFF. The CDR3 DNA is TGTGCCAGCGGGACTAGTCTCGACGAGCAGTTCTTC.

The chain uses TRBV6-1 and TRBJ1-5; TRBD1 agrees at 7 bases. V lost 3 bases and J lost 6; bases outside the gene matches: 14. The CDR3 covers 17 residues. Germline CDR1 reads MNHNS; CDR2 reads SASEGT. The CDR3 protein is CASSDPVRQGVPQPQHF. The CDR3 nucleotides are TGTGCCAGCAGTGACCCTGTAAGACAGGGAGTACCTCAGCCCCAGCATTTT.

This chain links TRBV5-6 with TRBJ1-1, with D possibly TRBD1 on 5 matching bases. Per germline, CDR1 SGHDT and CDR2 YYEEEE. V lost 5 bases, J lost 0 bases, and 14 bases lay in between. This CDR3 is built from 15 residues. The CDR3 protein is CASSRGAVMNTEAFF. The DNA of the CDR3 is TGTGCCAGCAGTCGTGGGGCGGTCATGAACACTGAAGCTTTCTTT. Together with reference TRBV5-6 and TRBJ1-1, the CDR3 gives the full variable domain: DAGVTQSPTHLIKTRGQQVTLRCSPKSGHDTVSWYQQALGQGPQFIFQYYEEEERQRGNFPDRFSGHQFPNYSSELNVNALLLGDSALYLCASSRGAVMNTEAFFGQGTRLTVV.

With regard to this clone: This sample also contains other DNA sequences that code for the same CDR3. The CDR3 DNA follows: TGTGCCAGCTCACCAGGGACAGGTTCCAATCAGCCCCAGCATTTT. Its translation: CASSPGTGSNQPQHF. This rearrangement joins TRBV18 to TRBJ1-5; 8 nucleotides align to TRBD1. With V trimmed by 2 bases and J by 3 bases, 3 bases remained unmatched. The CDR3 contains 15 residues. Germline CDR1 reads KGHSH; CDR2 reads LQKENI.

The rearrangement uses TRBV7-2 and TRBJ2-2, with 9 nucleotides matching TRBD1. CDR1 SGHTA and CDR2 FQGNSA come from the germline V gene. The CDR3 is 16 amino acids. With 5 bases clipped from V and 1 base from J, the junction kept 5 bases outside the gene matches. CDR3 DNA: TGTGCCAGCAGCCGGTGGACAGGGGAGAACACCGGGGAGCTGTTTTTT. It codes for CASSRWTGENTGELFF.

The V and J genes are TRBV25-1 and TRBJ1-5; 9 nucleotides match TRBD1. V lost 6 bases, J lost 8 bases, and 8 bases stayed unmatched. Germline CDR1 and CDR2: MGHDK and SYGVNS. The CDR3 sequence is 14 residues long. CDR3 coding DNA: TGTGCCAGCAGCCCGGGACAGGGCTGGGAGCCCCAGCATTTT. Translating it yields CASSPGQGWEPQHF. Full variable domain (missing parts from reference TRBV25-1 and TRBJ1-5): EADIYQTPRYLVIGTGKKITLECSQTMGHDKMYWYQQDPGMELHLIHYSYGVNSTEKGDLSSESTVSRIRTEHFPLTLESARPSHTSQYLCASSPGQGWEPQHFGDGTRLSIL.

V usage is TRBV10-3 and J usage is TRBJ1-5; 9 bases agree with TRBD1. Germline values: CDR1 ENHRY, CDR2 SYGVKD. The CDR3 consists of 14 residues. The J segment lost 7 bases and the V segment lost 2 bases, leaving 3 bases of the junction unmatched. CDR3 amino acids: CAISEGQGYQPQHF. In DNA form, the CDR3 reads TGTGCCATCAGTGAGGGACAGGGGTACCAGCCCCAGCATTTT.

V gene TRBV2 combines with J gene TRBJ2-7; 7 nucleotides agree with TRBD2. There are 12 residues in the CDR3. Germline V gene lookup returns CDR1 SNHLY and CDR2 FYNNEI. V shed 8 bases, J shed 4 bases, and the junction held 5 bases outside the gene matches. CDR3 region: CASLLGGYEQYF. In nucleotides, the CDR3 is TGTGCCAGCCTCCTCGGGGGGTACGAGCAGTACTTC. Full variable domain (missing parts from reference TRBV2 and TRBJ2-7): EPEVTQTPSHQVTQMGQEVILRCVPISNHLYFYWYRQILGQKVEFLVSFYNNEISEKSEIFDDQFSVERPDGSNFTLKIRSTKLEDSAMYFCASLLGGYEQYFGPGTRLTVT.

The CDR3, as DNA: TGTGCCTGGAAGGGGAACTATGGCTACACCTTC. Its protein product is CAWKGNYGYTF. J is TRBJ1-2 and V is TRBV30, with D possibly being TRBD1 (5 bases). V gave up 4 bases and J gave up 2 bases, with 5 bases separating them. Germline V gives CDR1 GTSNPN, CDR2 SVGIG (reference sequence). The CDR3 contains 11 residues.

This clone was seen a handful of times. The V call is TRBV28, the J call TRBJ2-3, with 9 bases fitting TRBD1. The CDR3 is made up of 19 amino acids. The V gene's germline CDR1 is MDHEN and CDR2 SYDVKM. The V and J ends lost 5 bases and 4 bases, in that order; junction bases with no gene match: 19. CDR3 sequence (DNA): TGTGCCAGCAGTCCCGGGACAGGGTTTCTGCTCCCCGCCGCAGATACGCAGTATTTT. Protein product: CASSPGTGFLLPAADTQYF. The entire variable domain, with the rest obtained from reference TRBV28 and TRBJ2-3, is as follows: DVKVTQSSRYLVKRTGEKVFLECVQDMDHENMFWYRQDPGLGLRLIYFSYDVKMKEKGDIPEGYSVSREKKERFSLILESASTNQTSMYLCASSPGTGFLLPAADTQYFGPGTRLTVL.

Worth noting for this clone: The same CDR3 can be traced to other DNA sequences in this sample. The chain uses TRBV15 and TRBJ2-7, with 9 nucleotides matching TRBD1. The germline V gene encodes CDR1 LNHNV and CDR2 YYDKDF (reference sequence). V was clipped by 3 bases and J by 2 bases; unmatched bases: 2. The CDR3 spans 14 residues. The CDR3 DNA reads TGTGCCACCAGCAGGGACAGGGGTCCCTACGAGCAGTACTTC. As protein: CATSRDRGPYEQYF. Filled out from reference TRBV15 and TRBJ2-7, the complete variable domain reads DAMVIQNPRYQVTQFGKPVTLSCSQTLNHNVMYWYQQKSSQAPKLLFHYYDKDFNNEADTPDNFQSRRPNTSFCFLDIRSPGLGDTAMYLCATSRDRGPYEQYFGPGTRLTVT.

This clone has only one observation. This chain uses TRBV11-2 with TRBJ2-1; the D is unclear. CDR1 and CDR2 (germline): SGHAT, FQNNGV. Trimming shortened V by 5 bases and J by 3 bases, and 26 bases separated the two germline ends. The CDR3 length is 19 residues. In nucleotides, the CDR3 is TGTGCCAGCAGCCAATCCCTTGGCTCTCCAGAAAAGATCTACAATGAGCAGTTCTTC. It yields the protein CASSQSLGSPEKIYNEQFF.

Only a few counts were recorded for this clone. V usage is TRBV23-1 and J usage is TRBJ1-2; weak D call: TRBD1 (6 bases). TRBV23-1 is an ORF; its function is uncertain. CDR3 length: 15 amino acids. The V gene lost 4 bases and the J gene lost 4 bases, with 16 bases spanning the gap. The CDR3 is CASSPVGARFYGYTF. The CDR3 DNA sequence: TGCGCCAGCAGTCCGGTGGGGGCTAGGTTCTATGGCTACACCTTC.

This clone came up a few times. The gene calls are TRBV6-5 and TRBJ2-7, with a tentative D call TRBD1 (6 bases). Germline lookup yields CDR1 MNHEY and CDR2 SVGAGI. V gave up 4 bases and J gave up 3 bases, with 16 bases separating them. This CDR3 spans 15 amino acids. This CDR3 is CASSSTGTPNYEQYF. The CDR3, as DNA: TGTGCCAGCAGTTCGACCGGGACACCCAACTACGAGCAGTACTTC.

About this clone: Within the sample, other DNA sequences also encode this same CDR3. J is TRBJ1-5 and V is TRBV5-1, with a possible D match to TRBD1 (5 bases). This CDR3 has 14 amino acids. V lost 0 bases and J 3 bases, leaving 7 bases between the germline ends. Germline values: CDR1 SGHRS, CDR2 YFSETQ. The CDR3 is CASSLGGSNQPQHF. In nucleotides, the CDR3 is TGCGCCAGCAGCTTGGGGGGCTCCAATCAGCCCCAGCATTTT.

This sequence joins TRBV19 and TRBJ1-2; the match to TRBD1 covers 7 bases. The germline CDR1 and CDR2 sequences are LNHDA and SQIVND (reference sequence). This CDR3 contains 12 residues. The V segment lost 10 bases and the J segment 2 bases; nucleotides outside the gene matches: 4. This CDR3 reads CATATGNYGYTF. The CDR3, as DNA: TGTGCCACCGCGACAGGGAACTATGGCTACACCTTC.

The CDR3 loop reads CASSQDPPGARGYTF. CDR3 DNA: TGCGCCAGCAGCCAAGATCCCCCAGGGGCAAGAGGCTACACCTTC. The chain combines TRBV4-1 with TRBJ1-2, with D possibly being TRBD1 (6 bases). The germline gives CDR1 MGHRA, CDR2 YSYEKL. There are 15 residues in the CDR3. V was shortened by 0 bases and J by 8 bases, with 16 bases between the two germline ends.

The chain has TRBV27 and TRBJ1-4; 7 nucleotides align to TRBD1. The germline V gene has CDR1 MNHEY and CDR2 SMNVEV (reference sequence). This CDR3 spans 15 amino acids. Trimming removed 3 bases from V and 7 bases from J; junction bases left unmatched: 8. This CDR3 reads CASSLVGGSLEKLFF. DNA of the CDR3: TGTGCCAGCAGTTTGGTAGGGGGCTCGCTTGAAAAACTGTTTTTT.

About this clone itself: Other DNA sequences within the sample encode an identical CDR3. The CDR3 DNA sequence: TGCGCCAGCAGCTTGGCCGGCGGCTTGAACACTGAAGCTTTCTTT. Amino acids: CASSLAGGLNTEAFF. This chain links TRBV5-1 with TRBJ1-1; D is undetermined. The germline CDR1 and CDR2 sequences are SGHRS and YFSETQ. CDR3 size: 15 residues. Trimming left V 0 bases short and J 0 bases short, with 9 bases between.

This clone has just one count. The chain recombines TRBV11-2 with TRBJ2-1, with D possibly TRBD1 on 5 matching bases. Looked up from germline, CDR1 is SGHAT and CDR2 is FQNNGV. V lost 3 bases to trimming and J lost 0 bases, with 9 bases between them. The CDR3 totals 15 residues. CDR3 nucleotide sequence: TGTGCCAGCAGCTTGGTAAGGGGCTCCTACAATGAGCAGTTCTTC. This encodes CASSLVRGSYNEQFF.